The 20 T cell receptor beta chains below were found in one sample sequenced in a study of control samples from healthy donors and cancer patients. Assay: immunoSEQ multiplex PCR; the TCRdb copy retains only in-frame clones and omits some. The sample includes roughly 190,000 clones, roughly 91% of them seen just once. Source material: blood. The receptors were gathered from a woman aged 25 to 39 in good health.

The V call is TRBV9, the J call TRBJ2-7, with D unresolved. V was cut by 0 bases and J by 0 bases, with 7 bases left in between. Per the germline V gene, CDR1 is SGDLS and CDR2 is YYNGEE. CDR3 size: 14 residues. The CDR3 sequence is CASSVGPSSYEQYF. In nucleotides, the CDR3 is TGTGCCAGCAGCGTAGGCCCTAGCTCCTACGAGCAGTACTTC.

The rearrangement uses TRBV15 and TRBJ2-2; either TRBD1 or TRBD2 may supply D (6 bases each). Trimming cost V 3 bases and J 7 bases, with 12 bases left between them. This CDR3 has 14 residues. Looked up from germline, CDR1 is LNHNV and CDR2 is YYDKDF (reference sequence). The CDR3 spells CATSRKQGGGELFF. The DNA of the CDR3 is TGTGCCACCAGCAGGAAACAGGGAGGCGGGGAGCTGTTTTTT.

DNA of the CDR3: TGTGCCAGAAGCGCAGGGGGCCGTTATAGCAATCAGCCCCAGCATTTT. Residues: CARSAGGRYSNQPQHF. The chain carries TRBV5-3 and TRBJ1-5, with 8 bases identical to TRBD1. TRBV5-3 is reported as an ORF; its role is uncertain. The CDR3 is made up of 16 amino acids. V lost 4 bases, J lost 0 bases, and 6 bases stayed unmatched.

This sequence joins TRBV10-3 and TRBJ2-5, with TRBD2 identical over 14 bases. The CDR3 sequence is 15 residues long. The V segment lost 9 bases and the J segment 5 bases; nucleotides outside the gene matches: 8. The germline V gene has CDR1 ENHRY and CDR2 SYGVKD. The CDR3 DNA is TGTGCCATTGGGACTAGCGGGAGTAGCGGGGAGACCCAGTACTTC. It specifies CAIGTSGSSGETQYF.

This chain joins TRBV7-9 and TRBJ2-3; 13 nucleotides agree with TRBD2. The J segment lost 2 bases and the V segment lost 5 bases, leaving 7 bases of the junction unmatched. The CDR3 length is 17 residues. Per germline, CDR1 SEHNR and CDR2 FQNEAQ (reference sequence). CDR3 residues: CASSGGLAGQYTDTQYF. CDR3 sequence (DNA): TGTGCCAGCAGCGGGGGACTAGCGGGGCAATACACAGATACGCAGTATTTT.

The genes are TRBV5-1 and TRBJ1-1, with 8 bases fitting TRBD1. The CDR3 length is 14 residues. Germline CDR1 reads SGHRS; CDR2 reads YFSETQ. Germline trimming cut 4 bases from V and 2 bases from J; bases unmatched to any gene: 4. The CDR3 loop reads CASSISGGNTEAFF. CDR3 bases: TGCGCCAGCAGCATCTCAGGGGGCAACACTGAAGCTTTCTTT.

The genes are TRBV7-2 and TRBJ2-1; 12 bases are shared with TRBD2. CDR3 length: 14 amino acids. Trimming cost V 6 bases and J 5 bases; bases outside gene matches: 2. Germline CDR1 SGHTA, CDR2 FQGNSA. The CDR3, as DNA: TGTGCCAGCAGGACTAGCGGGAGCCACAATGAGCAGTTCTTC. As protein: CASRTSGSHNEQFF.

This chain connects TRBV11-2 to TRBJ1-1, with 10 positions matching TRBD1. This CDR3 has 16 residues. Trimming at V came to 4 bases and at J to 5 bases, leaving 10 bases not matched to a gene. Germline V gives CDR1 SGHAT, CDR2 FQNNGV. Here the CDR3 DNA reads TGTGCCAGCAGCTCGAATCGACAGGGGGCGCTTACTGAAGCTTTCTTT. As protein: CASSSNRQGALTEAFF.

This chain uses TRBV6-4 with TRBJ1-4; a weak D match, TRBD1 (5 bases). Per the germline V gene, CDR1 is MRHNA and CDR2 is SNTAGT. Trimming left V 0 bases short and J 1 base short, with 9 bases between. The CDR3 loop spans 16 amino acids. CDR3 sequence reads: CASSDSSGRTNEKLFF. The CDR3 DNA follows: TGTGCCAGCAGTGACTCGTCGGGACGAACTAATGAAAAACTGTTTTTT.

V and J are TRBV28 and TRBJ2-7, with 10 bases that match TRBD1. V gave up 6 bases and J gave up 4 bases; unmatched junction bases: 6. The CDR3 extends over 14 amino acids. Per the germline V gene, CDR1 is MDHEN and CDR2 is SYDVKM. CDR3 DNA sequence: TGTGCCAGCAGAGAGACAGGGGGCGCTTACGAGCAGTACTTC. As protein: CASRETGGAYEQYF.

The table lists this clone with a count of one. The gene calls are TRBV28 and TRBJ2-7; 8 bases are a match to TRBD1. With 6 bases clipped from V and 3 bases from J, the junction kept 7 bases outside the gene matches. Germline V CDR1 and CDR2: MDHEN, SYDVKM. The CDR3 is made up of 14 amino acids. CDR3: CASRPPDRVYEQYF. As DNA, the CDR3 is TGTGCCAGCAGACCCCCGGACAGGGTCTACGAGCAGTACTTC.

V gene TRBV9 combines with J gene TRBJ1-1; tentatively, D is TRBD1 (5 bases). There are 14 residues in the CDR3. The germline CDR1 and CDR2 sequences are SGDLS and YYNGEE. V lost 3 bases and J lost 1, with 10 bases in between. As DNA, the CDR3 is TGTGCCAGCAGCGGAGGACACACGAACACTGAAGCTTTCTTT. It translates to CASSGGHTNTEAFF. Looking up the rest from reference TRBV9 and TRBJ1-1 gives the full variable domain: DSGVTQTPKHLITATGQRVTLRCSPRSGDLSVYWYQQSLDQGLQFLIQYYNGEERAKGNILERFSAQQFPDLHSELNLSSLELGDSALYFCASSGGHTNTEAFFGQGTRLTVV.

J is TRBJ1-2 and V is TRBV9; D gene uncertain. Trimming cost V 0 bases and J 7 bases, with 7 bases left between them. This CDR3 has 12 amino acids. The germline V gene has CDR1 SGDLS and CDR2 YYNGEE. The CDR3 DNA follows: TGTGCCAGCAGCGTAGGTGAGGGTGGCTACACCTTC. Translating it yields CASSVGEGGYTF.

The chain combines TRBV15 with TRBJ1-6; TRBD1 is a possible D gene (5 bases). Trimming pared 0 bases from V and 1 base from J, leaving 16 bases between. There are 19 residues in the CDR3. Germline V gene lookup returns CDR1 LNHNV and CDR2 YYDKDF (reference sequence). In DNA form, the CDR3 reads TGTGCCACCAGCAGAGATCACAGGTCCCTGAGGTCCTATAATTCACCCCTCCACTTT. Protein product: CATSRDHRSLRSYNSPLHF.

The chain joins TRBV6-5 to TRBJ1-2; TRBD1 aligns across 8 bases. The V and J ends lost 0 bases and 7 bases, in that order; junction bases with no gene match: 7. CDR1 and CDR2 (germline): MNHEY, SVGAGI. This CDR3 spans 15 amino acids. CDR3 coding DNA: TGTGCCAGCAGTTACTCGAGAGGACAGGGCCCTGGCTACACCTTC. Translated, it gives CASSYSRGQGPGYTF.

V gene TRBV30 combines with J gene TRBJ1-5; no clear D. This CDR3 region has 14 residues. Looked up from germline, CDR1 is GTSNPN and CDR2 is SVGIG (reference sequence). V was pared by 0 bases and J by 0 bases, with 6 bases between. For the CDR3, the DNA is TGTGCCTGGAGTGTACAGAGTAGCAATCAGCCCCAGCATTTT. Its translation is CAWSVQSSNQPQHF.

The chain couples TRBV6-5 to TRBJ2-3; D possibly corresponds to TRBD1 (5 bases). Germline-derived CDR1 and CDR2 are MNHEY and SVGAGI. The CDR3 consists of 14 residues. V gave up 5 bases and J gave up 0 bases, with 9 bases separating them. The CDR3 loop is CASSQDISTDTQYF. In nucleotides, the CDR3 is TGTGCCAGCAGTCAGGACATTAGCACAGATACGCAGTATTTT.

The rearrangement links TRBV2 to TRBJ2-7; 10 bases are shared with TRBD1. The CDR3 contains 14 residues. V lost 7 bases to trimming and J lost 2 bases; unmatched junction nucleotides: 5. The germline gives CDR1 SNHLY, CDR2 FYNNEI. CDR3 in amino acids: CASTWTGGPYEQYF. The DNA of the CDR3 is TGTGCCAGCACCTGGACAGGGGGGCCCTACGAGCAGTACTTC. The variable domain in full, with the rest retrieved from reference TRBV2 and TRBJ2-7, is EPEVTQTPSHQVTQMGQEVILRCVPISNHLYFYWYRQILGQKVEFLVSFYNNEISEKSEIFDDQFSVERPDGSNFTLKIRSTKLEDSAMYFCASTWTGGPYEQYFGPGTRLTVT.

The V and J genes are TRBV29-1 and TRBJ2-7; D gene uncertain. CDR1 and CDR2 (germline): SQVTM, ANQGSEA. Trimming took 5 bases from V and 0 from J, leaving 5 bases between them. The CDR3 length is 11 residues. CDR3 bases: TGCAGCGTTCGGAGCTCCTACGAGCAGTACTTC. Its protein is CSVRSSYEQYF.

This clone appeared a few times. The chain carries TRBV5-1 and TRBJ2-5, with TRBD1 identical over 11 bases. This CDR3 comprises 15 residues. With 0 bases clipped from V and 5 bases from J, the junction kept 3 bases outside the gene matches. Germline CDR1 is SGHRS and CDR2 is YFSETQ. The CDR3 region is CASSLVGDRGETQYF. The CDR3 bases are TGCGCCAGCAGCTTGGTAGGGGACAGGGGGGAGACCCAGTACTTC.